The entry that follows covers one TCR beta chain sequence. Its antigen is unidentified. This sample was included in a study of shared clonotypes between healthy human individuals. Naive-designated CD8 cells lacked CD45RO, were positively enriched for CCR7, and omitted terminally differentiated effector memory CD45RA+ cells. Method: immunoSEQ multiplex PCR; TCRdb's copy keeps in-frame clones and lacks some. The data contain under 1 million clones, approximately 97% of them singletons. General study results and limits: A handful of donors showed sharing of approximately 4.7% of naive CD4 clonotypes. Rarefaction revealed incomplete sorted-subset sequencing despite large depth.

V lost 5 bases, J lost 3 bases, and 11 bases stayed unmatched. The CDR3 is 16 amino acids. The germline CDR1 and CDR2 sequences are PRHDT and FYEKMQ (reference sequence). The receptor was isolated from a man aged 30 to 39 in good health. Sequenced sample: naive CD8+ T cells sorted from blood. This rearrangement joins TRBV13 to TRBJ2-7; 9 bases are shared with TRBD2. CDR3 sequence reads: CASSHVVAGVHYEQYF. CDR3 sequence (DNA): TGTGCCAGCAGCCACGTGGTAGCGGGAGTTCACTACGAGCAGTACTTC.